A single sample is the source of the 18 T cell receptor beta chains below, sequenced in a study of blood T cell repertoires in COVID-19. Profiled with immunoSEQ multiplex PCR; TCRdb holds only in-frame clones, not every one. Seen here are over 300,000 clones, about 91% observed once, and the top ten hold 8% to 10%. Material: PBMCs or T cells enriched from blood (not recorded which). The receptors come from a middle-aged woman who had recovered from COVID-19.

The V and J genes are TRBV12-2 and TRBJ2-7; the table's D call TRBD1 went unverified against the DNA. TRBV12-2 is a pseudogene segment. CDR3 length: 18 residues. CDR3 sequence (DNA): TGTGCAAGTCGCACACGATTCGAGACAGCACCCCGAACCTACGAGCAGTACTTC. Protein product: CASRTRFETAPRTYEQYF.

The rearrangement uses TRBV11-2 and TRBJ2-7; possibly TRBD2 for D (5 bases). The ends were cut back, 2 bases at V and 6 bases at J, with 8 bases in the middle. The CDR3 is made up of 12 amino acids. Germline V CDR1 and CDR2: SGHAT, FQNNGV. CDR3 in amino acids: CASSLYGSEQYF. CDR3 sequence (DNA): TGTGCCAGCAGCTTATATGGGAGCGAGCAGTACTTC.

Regarding this clone: One junction end does not reproduce the germline sequence, and a read error may be involved. The rearrangement links TRBV28 to TRBJ2-2; 8 positions match TRBD1. The V gene's germline CDR1 is MDHEN and CDR2 SYDVKM. This CDR3 is 13 amino acids long. This CDR3 reads CACRGPMVRELFF. The CDR3 DNA sequence: TGTGCCTGCAGGGGGCCCATGGTTCGGGAGCTGTTTTTT.

The chain employs TRBV4-1 and TRBJ1-4; TRBD1 aligns across 9 bases. V lost 1 base, J lost 9 bases, and 9 bases stayed unmatched. CDR3 length: 16 amino acids. Germline V gene data show CDR1 as MGHRA and CDR2 as YSYEKL. This chain's CDR3 is CASSQAIRQGVKKLFF. The CDR3 DNA sequence: TGCGCCAGCAGCCAAGCAATAAGACAGGGGGTGAAAAAACTGTTTTTT.

The sample holds one count of this clone. The V and J genes are TRBV18 and TRBJ1-6; 9 nucleotides agree with TRBD1. Trimming at V came to 6 bases and at J to 7 bases, leaving 4 bases not matched to a gene. The CDR3 is 14 residues long. The germline V gene has CDR1 KGHSH and CDR2 LQKENI. The CDR3: CASSGDRDNSPLHF. Written as DNA, the CDR3 is TGTGCCAGCTCGGGGGACAGGGACAATTCACCCCTCCACTTT.

The chain combines TRBV28 with TRBJ2-7; 12 bases are a match to TRBD1. The germline V gene encodes CDR1 MDHEN and CDR2 SYDVKM. After removal of 6 bases from V and 6 bases from J, the junction contained 6 bases not matched to a gene. CDR3 length: 14 amino acids. CDR3 loop: CASRTGTGGREQYF. CDR3 nucleotide sequence: TGTGCCAGCAGAACCGGGACAGGGGGCCGCGAGCAGTACTTC.

The sample holds one count of this clone. This chain links TRBV27 with TRBJ2-1; D is possibly TRBD2 (5 bases). In germline, CDR1 is MNHEY, CDR2 SMNVEV (reference sequence). This CDR3 comprises 15 residues. Trimming stripped 7 bases from V and 4 bases from J, with 17 bases between. CDR3 region: CASTERASRYNEQFF. Here the CDR3 DNA reads TGTGCCAGCACCGAAAGGGCTAGCAGATACAATGAGCAGTTCTTC.

The J gene is TRBJ2-2, the V gene TRBV18; D is possibly TRBD1 (6 bases). The CDR3 runs 14 residues. Germline lookup yields CDR1 KGHSH and CDR2 LQKENI. The ends were cut back, 3 bases at V and 6 bases at J, with 11 bases in the middle. The CDR3 nucleotides are TGTGCCAGCTCACCGGACAGACAACCCGGGGAGCTGTTTTTT. It codes for CASSPDRQPGELFF.

The chain carries TRBV7-5 and TRBJ1-3; TRBD1, the table's D call, lacks a check against the DNA. TRBV7-5 is deemed a pseudogene. CDR3 length: 18 residues. CDR3 region: CARSLDGTGPLSGNTIYF. CDR3 bases: TGTGCCAGAAGCTTAGACGGGACAGGGCCTCTCTCTGGAAACACCATATATTTT.

The rearrangement joins TRBV2 to TRBJ1-5; D might be TRBD1 (5 bases). The length of the CDR3 is 15 residues. The V gene lost 3 bases and the J gene lost 2 bases, with 11 bases spanning the gap. CDR1 SNHLY and CDR2 FYNNEI come from the germline V gene. CDR3 in DNA: TGTGCCAGCAGTGAGGGGAAAGGGGGCAATCAGCCCCAGCATTTT. Protein product: CASSEGKGGNQPQHF.

The chain combines TRBV11-3 with TRBJ2-1, with no clear D. Germline V lookup: CDR1 SGHNT, CDR2 YENEEA. This CDR3 region has 14 residues. The germline V and J ends were trimmed by 7 bases and 2 bases, with 12 bases remaining between them. The CDR3 protein is CASTPSAAYNEQFF. CDR3 DNA sequence: TGTGCCAGCACGCCGAGCGCGGCCTACAATGAGCAGTTCTTC.

The rearrangement uses TRBV6-2 or TRBV6-3 and TRBJ2-7; no firm D call. Germline values: CDR1 MNHEY, CDR2 SVGEGT. This CDR3 has 14 amino acids. Trimming removed 2 bases from V and 2 bases from J, with 10 bases in between. The CDR3 nucleotides are TGTGCCAGCAGTTACGGTGACTTAACCTACGAGCAGTACTTC. This gives the protein CASSYGDLTYEQYF.

The chain couples TRBV30 to TRBJ1-4, with 7 bases matching TRBD1. CDR3 length: 14 amino acids. With V trimmed by 4 bases and J by 6 bases, 8 bases remained unmatched. The V gene's germline CDR1 is GTSNPN and CDR2 SVGIG (reference sequence). CDR3 residues: CAWKTGRGDEKLFF. In DNA, the CDR3 is TGTGCCTGGAAGACAGGGCGAGGGGATGAAAAACTGTTTTTT.

This chain connects TRBV4-2 to TRBJ2-1; 11 bases line up with TRBD2. CDR3 length: 18 amino acids. The germline V gene encodes CDR1 LGHNA and CDR2 YNFKEQ. J was trimmed by 5 bases and V by 4 bases; bases with no gene match: 13. CDR3 DNA: TGTGCCAGCAGCCTCCTAACTAGCGGGAGTCTCGCCCACAATGAGCAGTTCTTC. Translated: CASSLLTSGSLAHNEQFF.

The chain recombines TRBV7-2 with TRBJ1-2; D is unclear. The CDR3 is 16 residues long. CDR1 is SGHTA and CDR2 is FQGNSA in the germline V gene. V lost 6 bases and J lost 4, with 21 bases in between. CDR3 bases: TGTGCCAGCAGTCGTGGGAGCCCGGCGGGGAGCTATGGCTACACCTTC. Amino acid sequence: CASSRGSPAGSYGYTF.

The V call is TRBV24-1, the J call TRBJ2-5, with 10 bases lining up with TRBD2. The CDR3 length is 17 residues. V gave up 0 bases and J gave up 1 base; unmatched junction bases: 4. The V gene's germline CDR1 is KGHDR and CDR2 SFDVKD. The CDR3 coding sequence is TGTGCCACCAGTGATTTGCCTCGGACTAGCGGCCAAGAGACCCAGTACTTC. The encoded protein is CATSDLPRTSGQETQYF.

The rearrangement uses TRBV6-2 or TRBV6-3 and TRBJ2-1, with TRBD2 matching over 13 bases. Germline loops: CDR1 MNHEY, CDR2 SVGEGT. The V and J ends lost 5 bases and 9 bases, in that order; junction bases with no gene match: 10. The CDR3 spans 16 residues. The DNA for the CDR3 is TGTGCCAGCAGTCAACCGGGACTAGCGGGAATTGGTGAGCAGTTCTTC. It encodes CASSQPGLAGIGEQFF.

This sequence joins TRBV20-1 and TRBJ1-5; D is possibly TRBD1 (6 bases). CDR3 length equals 15 residues. V shed 3 bases and J shed 0 bases, with 12 bases lying between them. Germline CDR1 is DFQATT and CDR2 is SNEGSKA (reference sequence). The CDR3 loop is CSASEGGYSNQPQHF. CDR3 in DNA: TGCAGTGCTAGTGAGGGGGGATATAGCAATCAGCCCCAGCATTTT.